Below, 18 T cell receptor beta chains from the same sample are listed, as sequenced in a study of cytomegalovirus exposure and HLA in healthy donors. It was with 60 Vbeta and 13 Jbeta primers that the PCR ran. Generated by immunoSEQ multiplex PCR, the TCRdb table keeps only in-frame clones and is missing some. The sample shows some 120,000 clones, around 80% of them seen only once. Source material: PBMCs. The receptors stem from a young woman in good health and CMV-seronegative.

This clone has only a few counts. The chain has TRBV30 and TRBJ1-2, with 7 bases lining up with TRBD1. CDR3 length equals 13 residues. Germline V CDR1 and CDR2: GTSNPN, SVGIG (reference sequence). The V and J ends lost 0 bases and 6 bases, in that order; junction bases with no gene match: 4. The CDR3 here is CAWSVYRGNGYTF. The CDR3, as DNA: TGTGCCTGGAGTGTTTACAGGGGAAATGGCTACACCTTC.

The genes are TRBV5-4 and TRBJ2-7, with D possibly matching TRBD1 (5 bases). The CDR3 has 15 residues. The germline V and J ends were trimmed by 4 bases and 7 bases, with 21 bases remaining between them. CDR1 and CDR2 from the germline V gene are SGHNT and YYREEE (reference sequence). The CDR3 spells CASSGDPGKGREQYF. The CDR3 DNA follows: TGTGCCAGCAGCGGGGATCCGGGCAAGGGGCGGGAGCAGTACTTC.

The V and J genes are TRBV5-6 and TRBJ1-2, with D maybe TRBD1 (6 bases). Germline CDR1 reads SGHDT; CDR2 reads YYEEEE. This CDR3 has 15 amino acids. The V end was cut by 1 base, the J end by 4 bases, with 14 bases between. The CDR3, as DNA: TGTGCCAGCAGCTTGTACAGGGTCAGAAGCTATGGCTACACCTTC. It encodes CASSLYRVRSYGYTF.

By frequency in the sample, this clone is medium-sized (0.01 to 0.1%). The rearrangement links TRBV7-9 to TRBJ2-7; TRBD2 agrees at 8 bases. The CDR3 is made up of 14 amino acids. CDR1 is SEHNR and CDR2 is FQNEAQ in the germline V gene (reference sequence). The J segment lost 5 bases and the V segment lost 5 bases, leaving 8 bases of the junction unmatched. CDR3 protein: CASSPRTSRNEQYF. DNA for the CDR3: TGTGCCAGCAGCCCCCGGACTAGCAGAAACGAGCAGTACTTC.

The genes are TRBV7-2 and TRBJ2-1; 7 positions match TRBD1. The CDR3 consists of 14 residues. CDR1 is SGHTA and CDR2 is FQGNSA in the germline V gene. The junction had 8 bases not matched to a gene; V was cut back by 3 bases and J by 9 bases. The CDR3 reads CASSFGQVLGEQFF. CDR3 bases: TGTGCCAGCAGCTTCGGACAGGTCCTTGGTGAGCAGTTCTTC.

The J gene is TRBJ2-7, the V gene TRBV11-2; 7 positions match TRBD1. The length of the CDR3 is 14 residues. The junction had 8 bases not matched to a gene; V was cut back by 3 bases and J by 6 bases. Per germline, CDR1 SGHAT and CDR2 FQNNGV. The CDR3 spells CASSLMGQIPEQYF. The CDR3 DNA is TGTGCCAGCAGCTTGATGGGACAGATTCCCGAGCAGTACTTC.

V is TRBV19 and J is TRBJ2-1; D is ambiguous. This CDR3 contains 11 residues. CDR1 and CDR2 from the germline V gene are LNHDA and SQIVND (reference sequence). Trimming took off 3 bases at V and 7 bases at J, with 4 bases between the two ends. CDR3 loop: CASSISNEQFF. As DNA, the CDR3 is TGTGCCAGTAGTATTTCTAATGAGCAGTTCTTC.

The rearrangement uses TRBV2 and TRBJ1-5; a possible D gene is TRBD1 (5 bases). Looked up from germline, CDR1 is SNHLY and CDR2 is FYNNEI. This CDR3 has 13 amino acids. Between the trimmed V and J ends, which lost 5 bases and 6 bases, there was a span of 11 bases. Written as DNA, the CDR3 is TGTGCCAGCAGTTCCAGGGAAAGTCAGCCCCAGCATTTT. It specifies CASSSRESQPQHF.

The chain is built from TRBV30 and TRBJ1-1; no definite D call. The CDR3 totals 14 residues. Trimming left V 0 bases short and J 2 bases short, with 10 bases between. Per the germline V gene, CDR1 is GTSNPN and CDR2 is SVGIG (reference sequence). In DNA form, the CDR3 reads TGTGCCTGGAGTGTTGCACAGTTTAACACTGAAGCTTTCTTT. Its translation: CAWSVAQFNTEAFF.

This chain uses TRBV6-5 with TRBJ1-2, with a possible D match to TRBD1 (6 bases). The CDR3 covers 14 residues. Germline CDR1 and CDR2: MNHEY and SVGAGI. V lost 2 bases to trimming and J lost 1 base, with 8 bases between them. This CDR3 is CASSYTDSNYGYTF. The DNA of the CDR3 is TGTGCCAGCAGTTACACGGACAGTAACTATGGCTACACCTTC.

J is TRBJ2-7 and V is TRBV21-1; the table's D call, TRBD2, has no DNA check behind it. TRBV21-1 is shown as a pseudogene. CDR3 length equals 16 residues. The CDR3 sequence is CASSKGGSGGLVEQYF. Written as DNA, the CDR3 is TGTGCCAGCAGCAAGGGTGGGAGCGGGGGCCTGGTGGAGCAGTACTTC.

The chain's CDR3 is CASHYYGQRAFF. The CDR3 DNA follows: TGTGCCAGCCACTACTATGGACAGAGGGCTTTCTTT. The rearrangement uses TRBV2 and TRBJ1-1; D is perhaps TRBD1 (6 bases). CDR3 size: 12 residues. Trimming left V 8 bases short and J 11 bases short, with 18 bases between. Germline CDR1 and CDR2: SNHLY and FYNNEI. Full variable domain (outside the CDR3, taken from reference TRBV2 and TRBJ1-1): EPEVTQTPSHQVTQMGQEVILRCVPISNHLYFYWYRQILGQKVEFLVSFYNNEISEKSEIFDDQFSVERPDGSNFTLKIRSTKLEDSAMYFCASHYYGQRAFFGQGTRLTVV.

The chain is built from TRBV5-1 and TRBJ1-4; weak D call: TRBD1 (6 bases). Germline CDR1 reads SGHRS; CDR2 reads YFSETQ. V was clipped by 4 bases and J by 7 bases, with 14 bases between them. This CDR3 is built from 14 residues. The CDR3 here is CASSDGGAGEKLFF. The CDR3 DNA reads TGCGCCAGCAGCGACGGGGGGGCGGGTGAAAAACTGTTTTTT.

V and J are TRBV7-9 and TRBJ1-5; 7 bases line up with TRBD1. Germline V gene data show CDR1 as SEHNR and CDR2 as FQNEAQ (reference sequence). CDR3 size: 15 residues. V was clipped by 1 base and J by 3 bases; unmatched bases: 3. CDR3 sequence (DNA): TGTGCCAGCAGCTTAGACGACAGGGCCAATCAGCCCCAGCATTTT. Residues: CASSLDDRANQPQHF.

The chain recombines TRBV4-1 with TRBJ1-5; TRBD1 aligns across 9 bases. The germline V gene encodes CDR1 MGHRA and CDR2 YSYEKL. J gave up 6 bases and V 0 bases, and 9 bases lay outside the gene matches. The CDR3 extends over 17 amino acids. The CDR3 region is CASSQDKGQGVSQPQHF. For the CDR3, the DNA is TGCGCCAGCAGCCAAGATAAGGGACAGGGAGTATCTCAGCCCCAGCATTTT.

The V and J genes are TRBV19 and TRBJ1-4, with TRBD1 identical over 10 bases. The ends lost 6 bases at V and 7 bases at J; junction bases unmatched: 8. This CDR3 has 15 amino acids. Germline V gene lookup returns CDR1 LNHDA and CDR2 SQIVND (reference sequence). Here the CDR3 DNA reads TGTGCCAGTAGGTTCTCCGGGACAGGGGTTGAAAAACTGTTTTTT. This codes for CASRFSGTGVEKLFF.

This rearrangement joins TRBV6-5 to TRBJ1-2, with a weak D call TRBD1 (6 bases). V was clipped by 2 bases and J by 11 bases, with 12 bases between them. The CDR3 loop spans 12 amino acids. Looked up from germline, CDR1 is MNHEY and CDR2 is SVGAGI. The CDR3 sequence: CASSYAGAPYTF. As DNA, the CDR3 is TGTGCCAGCAGTTACGCGGGGGCTCCTTACACCTTC.

The V call is TRBV27, the J call TRBJ1-5; 7 bases match TRBD1. Per the germline V gene, CDR1 is MNHEY and CDR2 is SMNVEV (reference sequence). This CDR3 spans 14 amino acids. V lost 4 bases to trimming and J lost 3 bases; unmatched junction nucleotides: 3. In DNA, the CDR3 is TGTGCCAGCAGTTCCACAGGGGACAATCAGCCCCAGCATTTT. It codes for CASSSTGDNQPQHF.